Following are 19 T cell receptor beta chains from one sample sequenced in a study of blood T cell repertoires in COVID-19. Assay used: immunoSEQ multiplex PCR; TCRdb lists only in-frame clones, some missing. The profile shows approximately 210,000 clones, approximately 90% of them singletons. Sequenced sample: peripheral blood. The source of these receptors is a middle-aged woman with acute or convalescent COVID-19.

The chain has TRBV27 and TRBJ2-7; maybe TRBD1 (5 bases). Germline assignment: CDR1 MNHEY and CDR2 SMNVEV (reference sequence). V lost 8 bases to trimming and J lost 1 base, with 15 bases between them. The CDR3 has 14 amino acids. CDR3 protein: CASRRQPLSYEQYV. Written as DNA, the CDR3 is TGTGCCAGCCGCCGACAGCCCCTATCCTACGAGCAGTACGTC.

The chain recombines TRBV7-2 with TRBJ1-6, with a weak D call TRBD1 (5 bases). The germline V and J ends were trimmed by 5 bases and 10 bases, with 15 bases remaining between them. Per the germline V gene, CDR1 is SGHTA and CDR2 is FQGNSA. This CDR3 has 14 amino acids. The CDR3 bases are TGTGCCAGCAGCGCCCAAAGGGGATGGTCACCCCTCCACTTT. This gives the protein CASSAQRGWSPLHF.

This rearrangement joins TRBV5-1 to TRBJ2-2; 12 nucleotides align to TRBD2. V gave up 0 bases and J gave up 0 bases; unmatched junction bases: 0. Germline V gene sequence: CDR1 SGHRS, CDR2 YFSETQ. This CDR3 is built from 17 residues. The chain's CDR3 is CASSLGLAGANTGELFF. The CDR3 DNA follows: TGCGCCAGCAGCTTGGGACTAGCGGGGGCGAACACCGGGGAGCTGTTTTTT.

This chain joins TRBV6-2 or TRBV6-3 and TRBJ2-5; possibly TRBD2 for D (6 bases). Looked up from germline, CDR1 is MNHEY and CDR2 is SVGEGT. V was clipped by 6 bases and J by 4 bases, with 18 bases between them. CDR3 size: 15 residues. CDR3 nucleotide sequence: TGTGCCAGCAGCATTCGTAGTGCGGGGAGAGAGACCCAGTACTTC. This encodes CASSIRSAGRETQYF.

The rearrangement joins TRBV27 to TRBJ2-2, with a tentative D call TRBD1 (6 bases). This CDR3 is built from 17 residues. CDR1 is MNHEY, CDR2 SMNVEV, per germline (reference sequence). Trimming left V 3 bases short and J 3 bases short, with 17 bases between. The CDR3 DNA follows: TGTGCCAGCAGTTTGCGTTCGAGGGGGACCCACACCGGGGAGCTGTTTTTT. It yields the protein CASSLRSRGTHTGELFF.

This clone was detected only once. V gene TRBV7-9 combines with J gene TRBJ1-1; perhaps TRBD1 as D (5 bases). Trimming took 6 bases from V and 0 from J, leaving 8 bases between them. CDR1 is SEHNR, CDR2 FQNEAQ, per germline (reference sequence). This CDR3 contains 13 residues. CDR3 sequence (DNA): TGTGCCAGCAGTCCACAGGTGAACACTGAAGCTTTCTTT. Its protein product is CASSPQVNTEAFF. Complete variable domain (other parts from reference TRBV7-9 and TRBJ1-1): DTGVSQNPRHKITKRGQNVTFRCDPISEHNRLYWYRQTLGQGPEFLTYFQNEAQLEKSRLLSDRFSAERPKGSFSTLEIQRTEQGDSAMYLCASSPQVNTEAFFGQGTRLTVV.

This clone was seen only once. J is TRBJ2-5 and V is TRBV3-1 (or the pseudogene TRBV3-2); D is perhaps TRBD1 (5 bases). The V end lost 4 bases, the J end lost 4 bases, and 16 bases lay between the germline ends. Germline assignment: CDR1 LGHDT and CDR2 YNNKEL (reference sequence). The CDR3 is 15 residues long. The CDR3 sequence: CASSPTLDSLETQYF. CDR3 nucleotides: TGTGCCAGCAGCCCGACCCTCGACAGTTTAGAGACCCAGTACTTC.

The chain uses TRBV5-4 and TRBJ2-5, with D possibly matching TRBD2 (5 bases). This CDR3 is 15 amino acids long. From germline, CDR1 is SGHNT and CDR2 YYREEE (reference sequence). V was trimmed by 2 bases and J by 1 base, leaving 12 bases between them. Written as DNA, the CDR3 is TGTGCCAGCAGCTTTTGGCGGCGGGCCCAAGAGACCCAGTACTTC. It is translated as CASSFWRRAQETQYF. Drawing the rest from reference TRBV5-4 and TRBJ2-5, the complete variable domain is ETGVTQSPTHLIKTRGQQVTLRCSSQSGHNTVSWYQQALGQGPQFIFQYYREEENGRGNFPPRFSGLQFPNYSSELNVNALELDDSALYLCASSFWRRAQETQYFGPGTRLLVL.

The chain joins TRBV19 to TRBJ2-1; TRBD2 aligns across 14 bases. Trimming at V came to 2 bases and at J to 9 bases, leaving 3 bases not matched to a gene. This CDR3 is 15 amino acids long. CDR1 LNHDA and CDR2 SQIVND come from the germline V gene (reference sequence). Here the CDR3 reads CASSIRTSGGREQFF. The DNA of the CDR3 is TGTGCCAGTAGTATAAGGACTAGCGGGGGGCGTGAGCAGTTCTTC.

The rearrangement joins TRBV19 to TRBJ1-3; TRBD1 might be the D (5 bases). V dropped 2 bases and J dropped 2 bases, with 10 bases sitting between them. CDR3 length equals 15 residues. Germline V gene sequence: CDR1 LNHDA, CDR2 SQIVND (reference sequence). DNA for the CDR3: TGTGCCAGTAGTATACTTCAGGGTGCTGGAAACACCATATATTTT. This gives the protein CASSILQGAGNTIYF. The full variable domain, its missing parts supplied by reference TRBV19 and TRBJ1-3, is DGGITQSPKYLFRKEGQNVTLSCEQNLNHDAMYWYRQDPGQGLRLIYYSQIVNDFQKGDIAEGYSVSREKKESFPLTVTSAQKNPTAFYLCASSILQGAGNTIYFGEGSWLTVV.

For this clone: Other DNA sequences in this specimen translate into the identical CDR3. The chain combines TRBV6-5 with TRBJ2-3; TRBD1 agrees at 7 bases. The CDR3 runs to 14 residues. Germline assignment: CDR1 MNHEY and CDR2 SVGAGI. V shed 6 bases, J shed 3 bases, and the junction held 6 bases outside the gene matches. The CDR3 DNA follows: TGTGCCAGCAGCCGGGACAGAGGGACAGATACGCAGTATTTT. Encoded protein: CASSRDRGTDTQYF.

The chain is built from TRBV6-5 and TRBJ2-3; 14 positions match TRBD2. From germline, CDR1 is MNHEY and CDR2 SVGAGI. Trimming took 7 bases from V and 4 from J; bases not matched to a gene: 4. The CDR3 contains 15 residues. CDR3 protein: CASKRLAGGPDTQYF. CDR3 in DNA: TGTGCCAGCAAGAGACTAGCGGGGGGGCCAGATACGCAGTATTTT.

This clone appeared a few times. This chain connects TRBV7-2 to TRBJ1-2, with D perhaps TRBD1 (6 bases). Germline CDR1 and CDR2: SGHTA and FQGNSA. Deletions cut 4 bases from V and 4 bases from J, with 10 bases between. The CDR3 covers 13 residues. The CDR3 DNA is TGTGCCAGCAGCTCTGTCAGGGGCTATGGCTACACCTTC. This encodes CASSSVRGYGYTF.

The chain has TRBV6-2 or TRBV6-3 and TRBJ1-2; TRBD1 is a possible D gene (5 bases). The germline gives CDR1 MNHEY, CDR2 SVGEGT. Trimming cost V 0 bases and J 1 base, with 15 bases left between them. The CDR3 has 17 amino acids. The chain's CDR3 is CASSYSELRQLNYGYTF. For the CDR3, the DNA is TGTGCCAGCAGTTACTCGGAGTTGCGACAGCTTAACTATGGCTACACCTTC.

The chain employs TRBV5-8 and TRBJ1-4; a possible D gene is TRBD1 (5 bases). Germline-derived CDR1 and CDR2 are SGHTS and YDEGEE. CDR3 length equals 14 residues. With 2 bases removed from V and 5 bases from J, the gap between germline ends came to 10 bases. The CDR3 spells CASSLVQGNEKLFF. As DNA, the CDR3 is TGTGCCAGCAGCTTAGTTCAGGGAAATGAAAAACTGTTTTTT.

The chain carries TRBV3-1 (or the pseudogene TRBV3-2) and TRBJ2-3; 15 nucleotides match TRBD2. The CDR3 contains 15 residues. Germline CDR1 LGHDT, CDR2 YNNKEL (reference sequence). V was pared by 7 bases and J by 7 bases, with 6 bases of the junction left unmatched. CDR3 in DNA: TGTGCCAGCACTGGACTAGCGGGGGGGCCTAATACGCAGTATTTT. Protein product: CASTGLAGGPNTQYF.

This rearrangement joins TRBV19 to TRBJ1-6, with D tentatively TRBD1 (6 bases). The CDR3 has 15 residues. The germline V and J ends were trimmed by 4 bases and 10 bases, with 17 bases remaining between them. CDR1 and CDR2 (germline): LNHDA, SQIVND (reference sequence). The chain's CDR3 is CASSTNRETKSPLHF. CDR3 in DNA: TGTGCCAGTAGTACAAACAGGGAAACCAAGTCACCCCTCCACTTT.

This clone was picked up a small number of times. This rearrangement joins TRBV7-8 to TRBJ1-1, with D hard to call. The germline gives CDR1 SGHVS, CDR2 FQNEAQ. V lost 2 bases and J lost 4, with 17 bases in between. The CDR3 has 16 residues. The DNA of the CDR3 is TGTGCCAGCAGCTTAAACTTCGGGGATTGGGTCACTGAAGCTTTCTTT. Translating gives CASSLNFGDWVTEAFF.

The chain has TRBV9 and TRBJ2-3; 15 nucleotides line up with TRBD2. The V gene end was trimmed by 5 bases and the J gene end by 2 bases; junction bases not matched to a gene: 6. Germline loops: CDR1 SGDLS, CDR2 YYNGEE. This CDR3 region has 17 residues. DNA for the CDR3: TGTGCCAGCAGTCACGGGACTAGCGGGGGGCCCACAGATACGCAGTATTTT. It translates to CASSHGTSGGPTDTQYF.